The T cell receptor beta chain under discussion was sequenced for a study of T cells in Graves' hyperthyroidism and ophthalmopathy. RNA transcripts gave rise to amplified TCR beta CDR3 regions. The HTBI primer set served for first-round RT-PCR of the TCR CDR3. TCRdb re-called the multiplex PCR reads with MiXCR, one entry per CDR3 protein. The table has roughly 500,000 distinct CDR3 sequences, 46% seen once; the top ten hold roughly 45%. Pregnant or lactating patients were excluded, as were those with uncontrolled infection or other autoimmune disease. Together with thyroid ultrasound, orbital computed tomography, serum thyroxine and TRAb, clinical symptoms were used for diagnoses. The CDR3 has 14 residues. Germline V gives CDR1 SNHLY, CDR2 FYNNEI. V lost 8 bases, J lost 4 bases, and 11 bases stayed unmatched. This clonotype was detected ten times or more.

The clonotype was recovered from an adult woman with Graves' disease, either hyperthyroidism or ophthalmopathy (not recorded which). Sequencing was done on a sample of peripheral blood or thyroid tissue (not recorded which). The chain carries TRBV2 and TRBJ2-7, with TRBD2 identical over 7 bases. The CDR3: CASLGGRGVYEQYF. The DNA for the CDR3 is TGTGCCAGCTTGGGGGGACGGGGGGTTTACGAGCAGTACTTC.